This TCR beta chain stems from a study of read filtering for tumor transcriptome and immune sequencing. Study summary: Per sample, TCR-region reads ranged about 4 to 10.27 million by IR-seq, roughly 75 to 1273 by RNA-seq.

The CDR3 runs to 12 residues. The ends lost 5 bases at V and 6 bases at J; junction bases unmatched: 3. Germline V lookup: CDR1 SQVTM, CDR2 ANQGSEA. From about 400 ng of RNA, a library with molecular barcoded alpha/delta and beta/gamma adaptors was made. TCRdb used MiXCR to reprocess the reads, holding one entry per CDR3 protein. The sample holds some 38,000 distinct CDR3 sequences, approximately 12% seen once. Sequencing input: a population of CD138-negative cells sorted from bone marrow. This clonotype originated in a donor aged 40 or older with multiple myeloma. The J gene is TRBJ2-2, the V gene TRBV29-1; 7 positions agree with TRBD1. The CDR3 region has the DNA TGCAGCGTTCTAACAGGGGCCGGGGAGCTGTTTTTT. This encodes CSVLTGAGELFF.